The clone carrying this T cell receptor beta chain has more than one count but fewer than ten. This sample is part of a study of regulatory T cells in long-lasting Graves disease. Assembly of TCR beta libraries relied on iRepertoire HTBI primers together with Arm-PCR of CDR3 regions. TCRdb itself ran the multiplex PCR reads through MiXCR, one entry per CDR3 protein. The sample lists about 360,000 distinct CDR3 sequences, around 15% occurring once. As to time point: newly diagnosed GD, antithyroid drugs for less than 3 months. Preparation of the TCR library used RNA extracted from PBMCs. Germline values: CDR1 SGHRS, CDR2 YFSETQ. The V and J ends lost 1 base and 7 bases respectively, with 18 bases between them. The CDR3 has 16 amino acids. These data were likewise used in another study, on T cells in Graves' hyperthyroidism and ophthalmopathy.

The receptor's source is a woman aged 18-29 years with Graves disease. This specimen consisted of peripheral blood mononuclear cells (PBMCs), obtained at new diagnosis, from a patient treated with antithyroid drugs. The chain uses TRBV5-1 and TRBJ2-1; a possible D gene is TRBD2 (6 bases). The chain's CDR3 is CASSLLASAILNEQFF. CDR3 coding DNA: TGCGCCAGCAGCTTGTTGGCTAGCGCCATACTTAATGAGCAGTTCTTC. Drawing the rest from reference TRBV5-1 and TRBJ2-1, the complete variable domain is KAGVTQTPRYLIKTRGQQVTLSCSPISGHRSVSWYQQTPGQGLQFLFEYFSETQRNKGNFPGRFSGRQFSNSRSEMNVSTLELGDSALYLCASSLLASAILNEQFFGPGTRLTVL.